These 31 T cell receptor beta chains were sequenced from one sample in a study of regulatory T cells in long-lasting Graves disease. Time point described: newly diagnosed GD, antithyroid drugs for less than 3 months. The authors made the TCR library using RNA they extracted from PBMCs. The TCR beta library used iRepertoire HTBI primers with Arm-PCR amplification of CDR3. TCRdb analysed the multiplex PCR reads with MiXCR anew, one entry per CDR3 protein. The sample consists of 400,000 to 450,000 distinct CDR3 sequences, 15% of them appearing once. Another study also made use of these data, one on T cells in Graves' hyperthyroidism and ophthalmopathy.

The sample consisted of peripheral blood mononuclear cells (PBMCs), taken at new diagnosis, from a patient treated with antithyroid drugs. Source of these receptors: a woman aged 25 to 45 with Graves disease.

V and J are TRBV14 and TRBJ2-3; either TRBD1 or TRBD2 may fit D (5 bases each). Per germline, CDR1 SGHDN and CDR2 FVKESK. The CDR3 is 15 residues long. The V end lost 4 bases, the J end lost 6 bases, and 17 bases lay between the germline ends. CDR3 bases: TGTGCCAGCAGCCTACGGGGCGGACTCTGGGATACGCAGTATTTT. Protein sequence: CASSLRGGLWDTQYF. The variable domain in full, completed from reference TRBV14 and TRBJ2-3, reads EAGVTQFPSHSVIEKGQTVTLRCDPISGHDNLYWYRRVMGKEIKFLLHFVKESKQDESGMPNNRFLAERTGGTYSTLKVQPAELEDSGVYFCASSLRGGLWDTQYFGPGTRLTVL.

This clonotype appeared many times. This chain connects TRBV2 to TRBJ2-7; 10 bases agree with TRBD2. J gave up 0 bases and V 6 bases, and 5 bases lay outside the gene matches. CDR1 is SNHLY, CDR2 FYNNEI, per germline. The CDR3 contains 15 residues. In DNA form, the CDR3 reads TGTGCCAGCAGCGCCACTAGCGGGACCTCCTACGAGCAGTACTTC. Protein product: CASSATSGTSYEQYF.

The table lists this clonotype with many counts. The chain is built from TRBV20-1 and TRBJ2-7, with 8 bases fitting TRBD2. Germline V gene data show CDR1 as DFQATT and CDR2 as SNEGSKA (reference sequence). The CDR3 has 13 residues. The CDR3 DNA follows: TGCAGCGGGGGGGAGGGCCCTTTAGGGGAGCAGTACTTC. It codes for CSGGEGPLGEQYF.

This clonotype was seen repeatedly, ten times or more. The chain recombines TRBV2 with TRBJ1-2; D is uncertain. The CDR3 covers 14 residues. V was pared by 4 bases and J by 1 base, with 10 bases between. Germline CDR1 reads SNHLY; CDR2 reads FYNNEI. CDR3 bases: TGTGCCAGCAGTGTGGTTAGGGATAACTATGGCTACACCTTC. It is translated as CASSVVRDNYGYTF.

This clonotype has a count of ten or more. The genes are TRBV12-3 or TRBV12-4 and TRBJ1-5; D is possibly TRBD1 (5 bases). Trimming left V 2 bases short and J 6 bases short, with 11 bases between. CDR3 length equals 14 residues. The DNA for the CDR3 is TGTGCCAGCAGTTTAATGGGCGGGGGTCAGCCCCAGCATTTT. This sequence encodes CASSLMGGGQPQHF.

This clonotype has a count of ten or more. The chain recombines TRBV6-2 or TRBV6-3 with TRBJ2-6; the D is unclear. The germline gives CDR1 MNHEY, CDR2 SVGEGT. Trimming removed 7 bases at V and 14 bases at J, with 24 bases between. The CDR3 runs 15 residues. The chain's CDR3 is CASTQRSTSSSILTF. Written as DNA, the CDR3 is TGTGCCAGCACCCAAAGATCCACATCCTCTTCCATCCTGACTTTC.

The rearrangement links TRBV5-1 to TRBJ1-6, with TRBD1 as a possible D gene (6 bases). The CDR3 length is 16 residues. V was pared by 1 base and J by 4 bases, with 12 bases between. Germline lookup yields CDR1 SGHRS and CDR2 YFSETQ. The CDR3 region has the DNA TGCGCCAGCAGCTTGTCCGGGACAAATTATAATTCACCCCTCCACTTT. Translation gives CASSLSGTNYNSPLHF.

The table lists this clonotype with a few counts. The gene calls are TRBV20-1 and TRBJ2-1; D unresolved. This CDR3 is 12 amino acids long. Germline CDR1 DFQATT, CDR2 SNEGSKA (reference sequence). The V end was cut by 3 bases, the J end by 4 bases, with 7 bases between. Written as DNA, the CDR3 is TGCAGTGCTAGTTTGGGTTACAATGAGCAGTTCTTC. This codes for CSASLGYNEQFF.

This clonotype was detected ten times or more. This sequence joins TRBV7-2 and TRBJ2-3, with D uncertain. Trimming took off 5 bases at V and 14 bases at J, with 23 bases between the two ends. This CDR3 comprises 14 residues. Germline assignment: CDR1 SGHTA and CDR2 FQGNSA. CDR3 residues: CASSPLPVPSKAYF. CDR3 sequence (DNA): TGTGCCAGCAGCCCCCTCCCGGTTCCGTCTAAAGCGTATTTT.

Many counts were recorded for this clonotype. The rearrangement uses TRBV11-2 and TRBJ2-3; perhaps TRBD2 as D (5 bases). V lost 4 bases and J lost 5, with 10 bases in between. The CDR3 length is 13 residues. CDR1 is SGHAT, CDR2 FQNNGV, per germline. The CDR3 region is CASSSGLVDTQYF. CDR3 DNA sequence: TGTGCCAGCAGCTCCGGACTGGTAGATACGCAGTATTTT.

This clonotype was counted at least ten times. The rearrangement links TRBV6-2 or TRBV6-3 to TRBJ2-7; D gene ambiguous. V shed 2 bases and J shed 3 bases, with 11 bases lying between them. The CDR3 has 14 amino acids. Germline V gene sequence: CDR1 MNHEY, CDR2 SVGEGT. CDR3: CASSYLLGGYEQYF. The CDR3 DNA sequence: TGTGCCAGCAGTTACCTCTTGGGCGGCTACGAGCAGTACTTC.

This clonotype was seen repeatedly, ten times or more. The V gene is TRBV20-1, the J gene TRBJ2-2; no firm D call. The V end was cut by 0 bases, the J end by 7 bases, with 12 bases between. Looked up from germline, CDR1 is DFQATT and CDR2 is SNEGSKA (reference sequence). The CDR3 contains 14 residues. The CDR3 region is CSARDQREYGELFF. CDR3 coding DNA: TGCAGTGCTAGAGATCAAAGGGAATACGGGGAGCTGTTTTTT.

This clonotype was observed a few times. The chain recombines TRBV19 with TRBJ2-1, with 12 bases lining up with TRBD2. The CDR3 spans 14 residues. CDR1 and CDR2 from the germline V gene are LNHDA and SQIVND (reference sequence). The V segment lost 9 bases and the J segment 5 bases; nucleotides outside the gene matches: 5. The DNA of the CDR3 is TGTGCCAGCCGGACTAGCGGGGTCAACAATGAGCAGTTCTTC. It specifies CASRTSGVNNEQFF.

This clonotype was seen many times. V usage is TRBV7-2 and J usage is TRBJ1-1; 8 bases map to TRBD1. The CDR3 extends over 14 amino acids. The germline V gene has CDR1 SGHTA and CDR2 FQGNSA. The junction had 10 bases not matched to a gene; V was cut back by 8 bases and J by 5 bases. This CDR3 reads CASPGDRIGTEAFF. CDR3 bases: TGTGCCAGCCCTGGGGACAGGATTGGGACTGAAGCTTTCTTT. The entire variable domain, with the rest obtained from reference TRBV7-2 and TRBJ1-1, is as follows: GAGVSQSPSNKVTEKGKDVELRCDPISGHTALYWYRQSLGQGLEFLIYFQGNSAPDKSGLPSDRFSAERTGGSVSTLTIQRTQQEDSAVYLCASPGDRIGTEAFFGQGTRLTVV.

This clonotype was seen ten or more times. This chain uses TRBV9 with TRBJ1-1; the match to TRBD1 covers 8 bases. V lost 3 bases to trimming and J lost 3 bases; unmatched junction nucleotides: 7. The CDR3 contains 15 residues. Per the germline V gene, CDR1 is SGDLS and CDR2 is YYNGEE. The CDR3 reads CASSASQGVDTEAFF. Written as DNA, the CDR3 is TGTGCCAGCAGCGCCTCACAGGGGGTGGACACTGAAGCTTTCTTT.

As for this clonotype: A much larger clone lies one base from this, so it may be a read error. The chain has TRBV7-2 and TRBJ2-1, with 14 bases lining up with TRBD2. This CDR3 comprises 19 residues. In germline, CDR1 is SGHTA, CDR2 FQGNSA. The CDR3, as DNA: TGTGTCAGCAGCTCCACGACTAGCGGGAGGGCCAGGTGGTCAAATGAGCAGTTCTTC. Translating gives CVSSSTTSGRARWSNEQFF.

In this sample, this clonotype turned up a few times. V usage is TRBV29-1 and J usage is TRBJ1-2; unclear D gene. Looked up from germline, CDR1 is SQVTM and CDR2 is ANQGSEA. This CDR3 has 13 amino acids. V was trimmed by 7 bases and J by 5 bases, leaving 17 bases between them. This chain's CDR3 is CSATKGPAYGYTF. Here the CDR3 DNA reads TGCAGCGCTACTAAGGGTCCTGCTTATGGCTACACCTTC.

This clonotype was seen repeatedly, ten times or more. The CDR3 region is CASSPPHRGPEQYF. The CDR3 DNA follows: TGTGCCAGCAGTCCTCCCCACAGGGGGCCTGAGCAGTACTTC. This rearrangement joins TRBV28 to TRBJ2-7; 9 bases fit TRBD1. Germline V gene data show CDR1 as MDHEN and CDR2 as SYDVKM. The trim removed 5 bases at V and 7 bases at J, leaving 9 bases unmatched. The CDR3 sequence is 14 residues long.

A remark on this clonotype: It differs at one base from a far larger clone, so likely a read error. The chain couples TRBV20-1 to TRBJ2-1; D gene unclear. CDR1 and CDR2 (germline): DFQATT, SNEGSKA (reference sequence). The CDR3 has 12 residues. V lost 0 bases to trimming and J lost 10 bases, with 10 bases between them. The chain's CDR3 is CSAREGNYEQFF. CDR3 coding DNA: TGCAGTGCTAGAGAAGGGAACTACGAGCAGTTCTTC.

This chain uses TRBV20-1 with TRBJ1-4, with D possibly being TRBD1 (6 bases). The CDR3 length is 14 residues. Trimming stripped 0 bases from V and 7 bases from J, with 12 bases between. Germline assignment: CDR1 DFQATT and CDR2 SNEGSKA (reference sequence). CDR3 loop: CSARDRRGVEKLFF. DNA for the CDR3: TGCAGTGCTAGAGACCGCAGGGGAGTTGAAAAACTGTTTTTT.

The chain has TRBV20-1 and TRBJ2-3; 10 bases align to TRBD2. The CDR3 consists of 18 residues. V lost 0 bases, J lost 2 bases, and 11 bases stayed unmatched. Per the germline V gene, CDR1 is DFQATT and CDR2 is SNEGSKA (reference sequence). The CDR3 sequence is CSARELAGLGRATDTQYF. CDR3 DNA: TGCAGTGCTAGAGAACTAGCGGGACTAGGGAGGGCCACAGATACGCAGTATTTT.

This clonotype came up many times. The chain couples TRBV6-1 to TRBJ2-7; TRBD2 aligns across 10 bases. The germline CDR1 and CDR2 sequences are MNHNS and SASEGT. The CDR3 spans 13 residues. Trimming removed 10 bases from V and 3 bases from J; junction bases left unmatched: 6. CDR3 amino acids: CANRPSGSYEQYF. The CDR3 nucleotides read TGTGCCAATCGACCTAGCGGGAGCTACGAGCAGTACTTC.

The chain uses TRBV27 and TRBJ2-1; 11 positions agree with TRBD2. V lost 5 bases, J lost 6 bases, and 6 bases stayed unmatched. The CDR3 is 15 amino acids. Germline assignment: CDR1 MNHEY and CDR2 SMNVEV (reference sequence). The CDR3 nucleotides are TGTGCCAGCAGTCAAGGGACTAGCGGATTCAATGAGCAGTTCTTC. Encoded protein: CASSQGTSGFNEQFF.

This clonotype was detected ten times or more. The chain carries TRBV2 and TRBJ2-5; the match to TRBD2 covers 7 bases. Per germline, CDR1 SNHLY and CDR2 FYNNEI. This CDR3 has 14 residues. CDR3 region: CATRGSDPQETQYF. The DNA of the CDR3 is TGTGCGACGCGCGGGAGCGATCCCCAAGAGACCCAGTACTTC. Together with reference TRBV2 and TRBJ2-5, the CDR3 gives the full variable domain: EPEVTQTPSHQVTQMGQEVILRCVPISNHLYFYWYRQILGQKVEFLVSFYNNEISEKSEIFDDQFSVERPDGSNFTLKIRSTKLEDSAMYFCATRGSDPQETQYFGPGTRLLVL.

This clonotype has a handful of counts. This chain uses TRBV5-6 with TRBJ2-5; 9 nucleotides line up with TRBD1. This CDR3 contains 15 residues. Germline V gene data show CDR1 as SGHDT and CDR2 as YYEEEE. With V trimmed by 0 bases and J by 4 bases, 4 bases remained unmatched. CDR3 nucleotide sequence: TGTGCCAGCAGCTTGGCACCGGGACAGGGAGAGACCCAGTACTTC. It yields the protein CASSLAPGQGETQYF.

Details on this clonotype: It may be a read error: a sequence one base away is much more abundant. The V call is TRBV3-1, the J call TRBJ2-1, with 10 bases lining up with TRBD2. V was pared by 1 base and J by 3 bases, with 9 bases of the junction left unmatched. The CDR3 totals 18 residues. Germline-derived CDR1 and CDR2 are LGHDT and YNNKEL (reference sequence). CDR3 residues: CASSQGSVLAGVYNEQFF. DNA of the CDR3: TGTGCCAGCAGCCAAGGTTCCGTTCTAGCGGGAGTCTACAATGAGCAGTTCTTC.

This clonotype was seen only a few times. The rearrangement links TRBV5-6 to TRBJ2-1, with 7 bases aligning to TRBD2. CDR3 length: 15 residues. CDR1 SGHDT and CDR2 YYEEEE come from the germline V gene. The V segment lost 3 bases and the J segment 5 bases; nucleotides outside the gene matches: 8. CDR3 coding DNA: TGTGCCAGCAGCTCCCCTGGGACTACCAACAATGAGCAGTTCTTC. It encodes CASSSPGTTNNEQFF.

This clonotype has at least ten counts. The chain carries TRBV12-3 or TRBV12-4 and TRBJ2-5; D is unclear. This CDR3 spans 14 amino acids. Trimming took 0 bases from V and 4 from J, leaving 9 bases between them. In nucleotides, the CDR3 is TGTGCCAGCAGTTTAGCCGGCTTAGGAGAGACCCAGTACTTC. Translating it yields CASSLAGLGETQYF.

V is TRBV25-1 and J is TRBJ2-7; possible D gene TRBD1, 5 bases. The CDR3 runs to 12 residues. Between the trimmed V and J ends, which lost 6 bases and 7 bases, there was a span of 13 bases. The germline CDR1 and CDR2 sequences are MGHDK and SYGVNS. DNA for the CDR3: TGTGCCAGCAGGACAGTTTCTGGGGAGCAGTACTTC. This sequence encodes CASRTVSGEQYF.

The chain carries TRBV12-3 or TRBV12-4 and TRBJ1-5, with D tentatively TRBD1 (5 bases). The V and J ends lost 4 bases and 3 bases respectively, with 16 bases between them. The CDR3 has 16 residues. The CDR3 loop is CASSSLEAGFNQPQHF. The CDR3 nucleotides read TGTGCCAGCAGTTCCCTGGAAGCAGGGTTCAATCAGCCCCAGCATTTT.

Remarks on this clonotype: One end of the junction fails to match germline, which may point to a read error. The V and J genes are TRBV11-3 and TRBJ2-1, with D possibly TRBD2 on 6 matching bases. The germline CDR1 and CDR2 sequences are SGHNT and YENEEA. The CDR3 has 15 residues. The CDR3 DNA sequence: TGTGCCTGCAGCCCAAGCGGGCTCGGCGACAATGAGCAGTTCTTC. This codes for CACSPSGLGDNEQFF.